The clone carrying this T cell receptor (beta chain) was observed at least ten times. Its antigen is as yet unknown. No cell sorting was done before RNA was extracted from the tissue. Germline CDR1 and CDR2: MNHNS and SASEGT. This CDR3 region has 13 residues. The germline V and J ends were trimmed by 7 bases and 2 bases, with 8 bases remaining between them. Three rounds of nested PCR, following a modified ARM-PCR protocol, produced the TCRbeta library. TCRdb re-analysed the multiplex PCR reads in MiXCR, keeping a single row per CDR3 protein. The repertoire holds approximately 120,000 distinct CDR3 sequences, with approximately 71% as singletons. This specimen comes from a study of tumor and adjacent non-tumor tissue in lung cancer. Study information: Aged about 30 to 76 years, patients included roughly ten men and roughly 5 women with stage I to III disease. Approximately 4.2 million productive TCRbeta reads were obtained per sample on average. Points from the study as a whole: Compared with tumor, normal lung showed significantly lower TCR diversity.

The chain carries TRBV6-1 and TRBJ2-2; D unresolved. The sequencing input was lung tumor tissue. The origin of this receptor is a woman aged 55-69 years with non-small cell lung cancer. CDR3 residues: CASNGRNTGELFF. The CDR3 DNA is TGTGCCAGCAACGGACGCAACACCGGGGAGCTGTTTTTT.